The T cell receptor beta chain under discussion was sequenced for a study of T-cell reconstitution after alpha-beta-depleted transplantation in children. This clonotype occurred a few times. Preparation of the TCRbeta library used unique molecular identifiers. TCRdb re-called the PCR reads through MiXCR, storing one row per CDR3 protein. The sample lists about 980,000 distinct CDR3 sequences, roughly 29% occurring once. CDR1 and CDR2 from the germline V gene are SEHNR and FQNEAQ (reference sequence). V lost 3 bases to trimming and J lost 2 bases, with 11 bases between them. There are 15 residues in the CDR3.

The V and J genes are TRBV7-9 and TRBJ2-1; tentatively, D is TRBD1 (5 bases). The source was PBMCs, mostly from graft donor cells, collected 360 days after TCRalphabeta/CD19-depleted stem cell transplant. The clonotype comes from a boy under two years old who had a stem cell transplant for SCID, so the T cells may come from the graft donor. As DNA, the CDR3 is TGTGCCAGCAGCTTTACGACAGCAACCTACAATGAGCAGTTCTTC. Encoded protein: CASSFTTATYNEQFF.